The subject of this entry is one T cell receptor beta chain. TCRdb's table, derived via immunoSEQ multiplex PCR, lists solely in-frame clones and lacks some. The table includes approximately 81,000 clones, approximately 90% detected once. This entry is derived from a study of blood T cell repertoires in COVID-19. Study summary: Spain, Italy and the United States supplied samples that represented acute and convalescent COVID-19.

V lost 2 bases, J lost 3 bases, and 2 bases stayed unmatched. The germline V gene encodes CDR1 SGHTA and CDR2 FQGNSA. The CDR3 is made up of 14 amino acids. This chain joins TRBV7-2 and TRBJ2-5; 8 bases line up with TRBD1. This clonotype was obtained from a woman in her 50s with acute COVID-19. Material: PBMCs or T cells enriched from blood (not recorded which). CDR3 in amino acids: CASSLSTGEETQYF. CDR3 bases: TGTGCCAGCAGCTTATCGACAGGGGAAGAGACCCAGTACTTC.